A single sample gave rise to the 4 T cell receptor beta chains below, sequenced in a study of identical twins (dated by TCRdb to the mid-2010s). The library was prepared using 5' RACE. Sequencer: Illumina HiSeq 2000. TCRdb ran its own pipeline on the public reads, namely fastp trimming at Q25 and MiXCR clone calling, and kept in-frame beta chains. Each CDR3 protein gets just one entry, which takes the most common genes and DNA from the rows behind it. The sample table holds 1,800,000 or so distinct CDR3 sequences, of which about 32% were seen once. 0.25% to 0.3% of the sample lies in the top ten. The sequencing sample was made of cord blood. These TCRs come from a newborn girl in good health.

CDR3 DNA sequence: TGCAGTGCTAGAGATTGGCGTGACGGGCGGTCAGCAGATACGCAGTATTTT. It encodes CSARDWRDGRSADTQYF. This sequence joins TRBV20-1 and TRBJ2-3; D remains ambiguous. V was shortened by 0 bases and J by 4 bases, with 20 bases between the two germline ends. This CDR3 has 17 residues. The germline V gene has CDR1 DFQATT and CDR2 SNEGSKA (reference sequence).

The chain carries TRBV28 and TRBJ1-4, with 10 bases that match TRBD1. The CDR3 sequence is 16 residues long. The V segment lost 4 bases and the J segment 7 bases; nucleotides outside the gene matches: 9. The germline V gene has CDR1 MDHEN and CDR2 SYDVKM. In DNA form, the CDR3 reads TGTGCCAGCAGTTCGGGAACCCGGGACAGGGGTGAAAAACTGTTTTTT. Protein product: CASSSGTRDRGEKLFF.

CDR3 protein: CASSPLANQPQHF. The CDR3 nucleotides read TGTGCCAGCAGCCCCCTCGCCAATCAGCCCCAGCATTTT. The V call is TRBV3-1, the J call TRBJ1-5; the D is unclear. The CDR3 runs to 13 residues. Trimming left V 4 bases short and J 3 bases short, with 7 bases between. Germline lookup yields CDR1 LGHDT and CDR2 YNNKEL (reference sequence). The whole variable domain, remainder taken from reference TRBV3-1 and TRBJ1-5, is DTAVSQTPKYLVTQMGNDKSIKCEQNLGHDTMYWYKQDSKKFLKIMFSYNNKELIINETVPNRFSPKSPDKAHLNLHINSLELGDSAVYFCASSPLANQPQHFGDGTRLSIL.

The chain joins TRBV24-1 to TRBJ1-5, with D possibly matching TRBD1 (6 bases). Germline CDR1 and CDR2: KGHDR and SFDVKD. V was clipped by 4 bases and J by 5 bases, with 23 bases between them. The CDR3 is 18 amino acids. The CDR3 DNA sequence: TGTGCCACCAGTGACTCCTCTGGTGGGCAGGGGAGCCATCAGCCCCAGCATTTT. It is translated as CATSDSSGGQGSHQPQHF.